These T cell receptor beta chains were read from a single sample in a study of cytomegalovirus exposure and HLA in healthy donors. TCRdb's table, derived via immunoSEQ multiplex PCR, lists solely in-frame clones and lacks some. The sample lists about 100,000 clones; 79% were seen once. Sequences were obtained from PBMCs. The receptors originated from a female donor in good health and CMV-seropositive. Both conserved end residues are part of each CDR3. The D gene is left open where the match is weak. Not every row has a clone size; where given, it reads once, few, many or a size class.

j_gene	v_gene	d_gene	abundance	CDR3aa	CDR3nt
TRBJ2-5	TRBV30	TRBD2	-	CAWSVQLAGGGVETQYF	TGTGCCTGGAGTGTACAACTAGCGGGAGGAGGGGTAGAGACCCAGTACTTC
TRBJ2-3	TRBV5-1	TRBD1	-	CASSSGTGSTDTQYF	TGCGCCAGCAGCTCCGGGACAGGGAGCACAGATACGCAGTATTTT
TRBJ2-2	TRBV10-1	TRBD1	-	CASSLQGSTGELFF	TGCGCCAGCAGTTTACAGGGGTCGACCGGGGAGCTGTTTTTT
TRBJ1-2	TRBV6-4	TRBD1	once	CASSETWTGVDYGYTF	TGTGCCAGCAGTGAGACCTGGACAGGGGTGGACTATGGCTACACCTTC
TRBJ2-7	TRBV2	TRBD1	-	CASSEGTGEYEQYF	TGTGCCAGCAGTGAAGGGACAGGGGAATACGAGCAGTACTTC
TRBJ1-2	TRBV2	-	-	CASSEPTNYGYTF	TGTGCCAGCAGTGAACCGACAAACTATGGCTACACCTTC
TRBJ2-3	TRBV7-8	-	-	CASSLAPGGTDTQYF	TGTGCCAGCAGCTTAGCGCCGGGAGGCACAGATACGCAGTATTTT
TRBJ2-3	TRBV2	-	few	CASEASTDTQYF	TGTGCCAGCGAAGCTAGCACAGATACGCAGTATTTT
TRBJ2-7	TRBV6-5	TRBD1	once	CASRTGTGPREQYF	TGTGCCAGCAGAACCGGGACAGGGCCTCGAGAGCAGTACTTC
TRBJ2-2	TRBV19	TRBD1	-	CASSLTGANTGELFF	TGTGCCAGTAGTCTCACAGGGGCGAACACCGGGGAGCTGTTTTTT
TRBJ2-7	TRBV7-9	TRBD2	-	CSSSLGGGTSARRQYF	TGTTCCAGCAGCTTAGGGGGGGGGACTAGCGCGAGACGGCAGTACTTC
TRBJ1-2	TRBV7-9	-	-	CSSSLGQAPNYGYTF	TGTTCCAGCAGCTTAGGTCAGGCCCCTAACTATGGCTACACCTTC
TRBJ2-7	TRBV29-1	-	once	CSATEGPDFSEQYF	TGCAGCGCCACCGAGGGCCCGGATTTTAGCGAGCAGTACTTC
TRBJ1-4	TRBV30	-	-	CAWARGDAEKLFF	TGTGCCTGGGCCCGCGGGGATGCTGAAAAACTGTTTTTT
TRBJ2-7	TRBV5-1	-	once	CASRGNYEQYF	TGCGCCAGCCGCGGGAACTACGAGCAGTACTTC
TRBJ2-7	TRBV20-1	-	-	CSVSYEQYF	TGCAGTGTGTCGTACGAGCAGTACTTC
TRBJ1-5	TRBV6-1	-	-	CASSEVPGGPPQHF	TGTGCCAGCAGTGAAGTTCCCGGGGGGCCGCCCCAGCATTTT
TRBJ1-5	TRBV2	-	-	CASSEALRGTQPQHF	TGTGCCAGCAGTGAAGCGCTTCGGGGGACTCAGCCCCAGCATTTT
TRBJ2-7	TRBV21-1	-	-	CASSKAASHDTYEQYF	TGTGCCAGCAGCAAAGCTGCGTCCCACGATACCTACGAGCAGTACTTC
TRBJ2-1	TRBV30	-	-	CAWSSGGGREQFF	TGTGCCTGGAGTAGTGGGGGGGGGCGTGAGCAGTTCTTC
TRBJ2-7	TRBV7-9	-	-	CASSGLGFTAHPYEQYF	TGTGCCAGCAGCGGACTCGGGTTTACCGCACACCCCTACGAGCAGTACTTC
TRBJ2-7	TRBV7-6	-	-	CASSLDPESSYEQYF	TGTGCCAGCAGCTTAGATCCGGAGAGCTCCTACGAGCAGTACTTC
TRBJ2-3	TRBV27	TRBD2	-	CASIPLGGSTDTQYF	TGTGCCAGCATCCCCCTGGGAGGGAGTACAGATACGCAGTATTTT
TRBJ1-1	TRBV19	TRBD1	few	CASSIVGTGLVNTEAFF	TGTGCCAGTAGTATAGTGGGGACAGGGTTGGTGAACACTGAAGCTTTCTTT
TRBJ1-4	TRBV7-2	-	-	CASSSAGVANEKLFF	TGTGCCAGCAGCTCGGCAGGGGTGGCTAATGAAAAACTGTTTTTT
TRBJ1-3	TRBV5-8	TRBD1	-	CASSLTGGAEGNTIYF	TGTGCCAGCAGCTTAACAGGGGGCGCGGAAGGAAACACCATATATTTT
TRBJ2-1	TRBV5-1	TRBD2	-	CASSPGTSGGAGYNEQFF	TGCGCCAGCAGCCCAGGGACTAGCGGGGGGGCCGGATACAATGAGCAGTTCTTC
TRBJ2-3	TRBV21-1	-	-	CASHPSGADTQYF	TGTGCCAGCCATCCGTCGGGGGCAGATACGCAGTATTTT
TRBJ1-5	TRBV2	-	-	CASSEDSLLTQHF	TGTGCCAGCAGTGAGGACAGCCTTTTGACCCAGCATTTT
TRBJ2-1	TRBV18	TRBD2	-	CASSPTTSGRVPNSYNEQFF	TGTGCCAGCTCACCTACGACTAGCGGGAGGGTACCTAACTCCTACAATGAGCAGTTCTTC
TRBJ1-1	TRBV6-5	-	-	CASNEFSGEYTEAFF	TGTGCCAGCAACGAATTTTCAGGGGAATACACTGAAGCTTTCTTT
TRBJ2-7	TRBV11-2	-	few	CASSQGNYEQYF	TGTGCCAGCAGCCAGGGGAACTACGAGCAGTACTTC
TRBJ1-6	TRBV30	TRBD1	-	CAWGSRQGYSPLHF	TGTGCCTGGGGCTCGAGACAGGGGTATTCACCCCTCCACTTT
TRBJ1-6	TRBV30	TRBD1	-	CAWSPRTGGVGGITNSPLHF	TGTGCCTGGAGTCCCCGGACAGGGGGCGTTGGGGGAATTACTAATTCACCCCTCCACTTT
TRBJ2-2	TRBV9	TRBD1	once	CASSAHRGYTGELLF	TGTGCCAGCAGCGCTCACAGGGGTTACACCGGGGAGCTGCTTTTT
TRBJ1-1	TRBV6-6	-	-	CASSYSGSLNTEAFF	TGTGCCAGCAGTTACTCGGGCAGTCTGAACACTGAAGCTTTCTTT
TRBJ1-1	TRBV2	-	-	CASSRDTGTDTEAFF	TGTGCCAGCAGTCGGGACACGGGGACGGACACTGAAGCTTTCTTT
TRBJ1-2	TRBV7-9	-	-	CASSLAMGGGAYGYTF	TGTGCCAGCAGCTTAGCCATGGGGGGGGGCGCTTATGGCTACACCTTC
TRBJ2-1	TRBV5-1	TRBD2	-	CASSYRGGANEQFF	TGCGCCAGCAGCTACCGGGGGGGGGCAAATGAGCAGTTCTTC
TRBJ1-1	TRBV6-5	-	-	CASARYTEAFF	TGTGCCAGCGCGAGGTACACTGAAGCTTTCTTT
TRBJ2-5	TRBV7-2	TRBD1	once	CASSSRGLLETQYF	TGTGCCAGCAGCTCCAGGGGGCTCTTGGAGACCCAGTACTTC
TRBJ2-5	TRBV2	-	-	CASRKGRDQETQYF	TGTGCCAGCAGAAAGGGCAGGGATCAAGAGACCCAGTACTTC
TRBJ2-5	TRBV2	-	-	CASTELTGGWETQYF	TGTGCCAGCACCGAACTGACGGGGGGCTGGGAGACCCAGTACTTC
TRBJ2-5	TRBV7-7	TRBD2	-	CASSLAGAQETQYF	TGTGCCAGCAGTTTAGCGGGGGCACAAGAGACCCAGTACTTC
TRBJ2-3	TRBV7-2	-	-	CASSPSVGTDTQYF	TGTGCCAGCAGCCCCTCCGTTGGCACAGATACGCAGTATTTT
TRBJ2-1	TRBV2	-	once	CASTENNEQFF	TGTGCCAGCACGGAGAACAATGAGCAGTTCTTC
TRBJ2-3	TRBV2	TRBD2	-	CATGGFRTDTQYF	TGTGCCACCGGGGGGTTTCGCACAGATACGCAGTATTTT
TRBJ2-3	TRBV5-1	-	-	CATKAGTSTDTQYF	TGCGCCACCAAGGCGGGAACTAGCACAGATACGCAGTATTTT
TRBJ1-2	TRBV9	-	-	CASSRTDTSFYGYTF	TGTGCCAGCAGCAGGACAGACACCAGCTTCTATGGCTACACCTTC
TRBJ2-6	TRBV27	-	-	CASSPYNSGANGLTF	TGTGCCAGCAGTCCTTACAACTCTGGGGCCAACGGCCTGACTTTC